This TCR beta chain was identified in a study of OX40 agonist ivuxolimab in advanced cancers. Remarks on this clone: Antigen specificity is unknown.

The CDR3 length is 13 residues. V lost 4 bases and J lost 0, with 6 bases in between. Germline V CDR1 and CDR2: LNHNV, YYDKDF (reference sequence). Generated by immunoSEQ multiplex PCR, the TCRdb table keeps only in-frame clones and is missing some. Of about 47,000 clones listed, 84% were seen once; the top ten hold approximately 2.5%. General study findings and limits: CD8+ T cells showed, on average, more clonal expansion than CD4+ cells.

People who had autoimmune disease history or systemic immunosuppression were excluded. The timepoints at which blood was sampled were baseline, cycle 4 day 1, and cycle 7 day 1. Sequencing was performed on CD4+ or CD8+ T cells sorted from blood, taken in a trial of the OX40 agonist ivuxolimab. The V gene is TRBV15, the J gene TRBJ1-1; D is unclear. The receptor was isolated from an adult with an advanced solid tumor such as melanoma, head and neck, liver or kidney cancer. CDR3 residues: CATSNRVNTEAFF. The CDR3 nucleotides read TGTGCCACCAGCAATAGGGTGAACACTGAAGCTTTCTTT.